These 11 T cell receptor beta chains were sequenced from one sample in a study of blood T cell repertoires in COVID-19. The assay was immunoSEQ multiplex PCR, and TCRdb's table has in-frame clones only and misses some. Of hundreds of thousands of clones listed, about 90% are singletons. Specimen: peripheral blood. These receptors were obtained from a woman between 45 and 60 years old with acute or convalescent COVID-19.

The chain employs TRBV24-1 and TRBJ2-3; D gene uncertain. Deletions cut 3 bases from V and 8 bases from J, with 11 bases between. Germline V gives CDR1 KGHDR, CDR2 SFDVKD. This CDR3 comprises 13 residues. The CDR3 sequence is CATSDDLSRTQYF. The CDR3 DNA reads TGTGCCACCAGTGATGACCTTAGCCGTACGCAGTATTTT.

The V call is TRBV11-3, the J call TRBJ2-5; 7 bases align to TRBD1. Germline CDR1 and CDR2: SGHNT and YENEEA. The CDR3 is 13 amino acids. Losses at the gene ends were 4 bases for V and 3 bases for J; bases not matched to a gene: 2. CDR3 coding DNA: TGTGCCAGCAGCTGGGGACAGAAAGAGACCCAGTACTTC. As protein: CASSWGQKETQYF. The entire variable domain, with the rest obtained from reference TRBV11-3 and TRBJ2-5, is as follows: EAGVVQSPRYKIIEKKQPVAFWCNPISGHNTLYWYLQNLGQGPELLIRYENEEAVDDSQLPKDRFSAERLKGVDSTLKIQPAELGDSAVYLCASSWGQKETQYFGPGTRLLVL.

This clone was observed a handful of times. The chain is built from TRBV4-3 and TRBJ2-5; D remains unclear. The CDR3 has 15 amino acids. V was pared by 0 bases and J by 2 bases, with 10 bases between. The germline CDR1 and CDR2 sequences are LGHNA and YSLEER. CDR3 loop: CASSQEWASQETQYF. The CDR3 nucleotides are TGCGCCAGCAGCCAAGAATGGGCCAGTCAAGAGACCCAGTACTTC.

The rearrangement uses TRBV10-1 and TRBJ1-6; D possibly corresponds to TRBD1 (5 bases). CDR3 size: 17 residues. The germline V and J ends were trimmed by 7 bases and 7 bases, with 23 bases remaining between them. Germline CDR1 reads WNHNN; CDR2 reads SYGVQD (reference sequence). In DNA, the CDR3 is TGCGCCAGCACCTTAACCCCTGGGGAGGGGAAAAATTCACCCCTCCACTTT. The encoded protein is CASTLTPGEGKNSPLHF.

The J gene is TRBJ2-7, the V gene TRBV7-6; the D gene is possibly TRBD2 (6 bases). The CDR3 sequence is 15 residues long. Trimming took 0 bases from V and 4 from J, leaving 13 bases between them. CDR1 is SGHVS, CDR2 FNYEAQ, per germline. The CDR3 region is CASSLANGGGYEQYF. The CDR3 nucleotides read TGTGCCAGCAGCTTAGCTAACGGGGGAGGATACGAGCAGTACTTC.

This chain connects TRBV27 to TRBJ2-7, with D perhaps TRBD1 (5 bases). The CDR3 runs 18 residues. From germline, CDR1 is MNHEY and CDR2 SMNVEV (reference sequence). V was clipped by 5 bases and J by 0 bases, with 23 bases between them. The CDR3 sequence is CASSPRPFQMGLSYEQYF. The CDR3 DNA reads TGTGCCAGCAGTCCGCGGCCATTCCAAATGGGGCTCTCCTACGAGCAGTACTTC.

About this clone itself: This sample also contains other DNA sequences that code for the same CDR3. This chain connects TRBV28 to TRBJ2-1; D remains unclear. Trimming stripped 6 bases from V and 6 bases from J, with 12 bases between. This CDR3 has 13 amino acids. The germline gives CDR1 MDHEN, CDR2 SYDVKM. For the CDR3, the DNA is TGTGCCAGCAGCCTTACTTCGGGCAATGAGCAGTTCTTC. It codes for CASSLTSGNEQFF.

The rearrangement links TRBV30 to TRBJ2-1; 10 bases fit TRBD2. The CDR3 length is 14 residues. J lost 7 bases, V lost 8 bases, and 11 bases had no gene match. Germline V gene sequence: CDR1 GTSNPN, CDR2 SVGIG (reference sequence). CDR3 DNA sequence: TGTGCCGCCTACGGGACTAGCGTTGGGAATGAGCAGTTCTTC. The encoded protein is CAAYGTSVGNEQFF.

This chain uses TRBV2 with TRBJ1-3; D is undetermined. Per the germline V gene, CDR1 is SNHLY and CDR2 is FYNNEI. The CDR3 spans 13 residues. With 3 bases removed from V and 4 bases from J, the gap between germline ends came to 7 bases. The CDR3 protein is CASSDTRGNTIYF. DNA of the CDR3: TGTGCCAGCAGTGACACGCGGGGAAACACCATATATTTT.

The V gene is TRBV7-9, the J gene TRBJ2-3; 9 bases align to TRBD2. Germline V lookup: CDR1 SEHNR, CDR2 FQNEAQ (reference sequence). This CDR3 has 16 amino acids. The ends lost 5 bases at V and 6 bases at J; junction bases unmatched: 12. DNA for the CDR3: TGTGCCAGCAGCCATAGTGGCCTAGCGGGGAAGGATACGCAGTATTTT. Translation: CASSHSGLAGKDTQYF.

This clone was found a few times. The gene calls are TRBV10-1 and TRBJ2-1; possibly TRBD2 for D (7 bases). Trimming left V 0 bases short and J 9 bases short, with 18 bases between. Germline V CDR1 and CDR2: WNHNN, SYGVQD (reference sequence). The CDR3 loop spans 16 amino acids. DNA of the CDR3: TGCGCCAGCAGTGAGTCGGGGGGGCTACGGGAGTCTGAGCAGTTCTTC. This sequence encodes CASSESGGLRESEQFF.